This TCR beta chain originates from a study of blood T cells in healthy people across ages. Together with a sample-barcoded 5' primer, a J-beta primer mix was included in a second PCR lasting about 7 to 12 cycles. TCRdb redid the calling of the 5' RACE reads with MiXCR, one entry per CDR3 protein. The table includes under 2,000,000 distinct CDR3 sequences, roughly 49% detected once. This clonotype was detected a few times. The germline CDR1 and CDR2 sequences are SQVTM and ANQGSEA. V was clipped by 6 bases and J by 0 bases; unmatched bases: 11. This CDR3 is built from 15 residues. The sample comprised blood. The sequence derives from a woman aged 40 to 49 in good health. This chain links TRBV29-1 with TRBJ2-7; 7 nucleotides line up with TRBD1. CDR3 loop: CSVRQGRPSSYEQYF. Written as DNA, the CDR3 is TGCAGCGTCCGACAGGGACGGCCTAGCTCCTACGAGCAGTACTTC.